A selection of T cell receptor beta chains follows, all from one sample in a study of shared clonotypes between healthy human individuals. Some clones are missing from TCRdb's copy, which holds only in-frame ones; the method was immunoSEQ multiplex PCR. The sample includes hundreds of thousands of clones, just over 90% seen only once; the top ten take approximately 25%. Sequencing input: naive CD8+ T cells sorted from blood. The receptor set was obtained from a man younger than 40 in good health. CDR3s include the opening cysteine and the closing phenylalanine or tryptophan. A D gene is named only where the DNA matches it firmly. The size entry is marked missing in some rows and otherwise reads once, few, many or a size class.

d_call j_call clone_size v_call cdr3_nt cdr3_aa
TRBD1 TRBJ1-1 . TRBV5-4 TGTGCCAGCAGCCCGACAGGGTCGACTGAAGCTTTCTTT CASSPTGSTEAFF
. TRBJ2-1 . TRBV18 TGTGCCAGCTCACCACCGCCGTCTTCCGGGGGGCAGCGGGCATACAATGAGCAGTTCTTC CASSPPPSSGGQRAYNEQFF
. TRBJ2-1 . TRBV10-2 TGCGCCAGCACTGGACAAAACGGATACAATGAGCAGTTCTTC CASTGQNGYNEQFF
TRBD2 TRBJ2-7 . TRBV19 TGTGCCAGTAGTATCATGCTAGCGGGGGACTACGAGCAGTACTTC CASSIMLAGDYEQYF
TRBD2 TRBJ2-3 . TRBV4-1 TGCGCCAGCAGCCAAGGACTAGCGGACGATACGGGGTATTTT CASSQGLADDTGYF
. TRBJ2-1 . TRBV15 TGTGCCACCAGCAGCGAGGTTCCCAGGGGAGACTACAATGAGCAGTTCTTC CATSSEVPRGDYNEQFF
. TRBJ1-2 . TRBV9 TGTGCCAGCAGCACAAGGACCTCTGGCTACACCTTC CASSTRTSGYTF
. TRBJ2-1 . TRBV5-1 TGCGCCAGCAGCTTGTACAGTACCCTTACATACAATGAGCAGTTCTTC CASSLYSTLTYNEQFF
. TRBJ2-5 once TRBV7-9 TGTGCCAGCAGCTTATTTACCCTTCTGGGGCAAGAGACCCAGTACTTC CASSLFTLLGQETQYF
. TRBJ2-1 . TRBV27 TGTGCCAGCAGGGAGGGCCCCGATCGGAGTTCCTACAATGAGCAGTTCTTC CASREGPDRSSYNEQFF
. TRBJ2-1 . TRBV5-8 TGTGCCAGCAGCTTGCAGGGCCCGGAGCAGTTCTTC CASSLQGPEQFF
. TRBJ2-2 . TRBV10-1 TGCGCCAGCAGTCTGGACTTGGGGTTAACCGGGGAGCTGTTTTTT CASSLDLGLTGELFF
. TRBJ2-1 . TRBV6-1 TGTGCCAGCATCCTAACCGGTGAGCAGTTCTTC CASILTGEQFF
. TRBJ2-1 . TRBV2 TGTGCCAGCAGAGAAAGTCCAGGCTACAATGAGCAGTTCTTC CASRESPGYNEQFF
TRBD1 TRBJ1-4 . TRBV27 TGTGCCAGCAGTCCACGGACAGGTGGAGTAATGAAAAAACTGTTTTTT CASSPRTGGVMKKLFF
. TRBJ2-1 . TRBV10-2 TGCGCCAGCAGTGAGTCTGGAAGGGTATCCTACAATGAGCAGTTCTTC CASSESGRVSYNEQFF
. TRBJ1-5 . TRBV15 TGTGCCACCAGCGAAAGAGGGAGCAATCAGCCCCAGCATTTT CATSERGSNQPQHF
TRBD1 TRBJ2-1 once TRBV29-1 TGCAGCGTTGGACAGGGCTATGAGCAGTTCTTC CSVGQGYEQFF
. TRBJ2-7 . TRBV7-6 TGTGCCAGCAGCACAACGACACGGCCCAGCTCCTACGAGCAGTACTTC CASSTTTRPSSYEQYF
TRBD1 TRBJ1-4 once TRBV7-9 TGTGCCAGCAGCCGGCGGACAGGGTTGGCGGAAGAAAAACTGTTTTTT CASSRRTGLAEEKLFF
TRBD1 TRBJ1-2 . TRBV7-9 TGTGCCAGCAGTCACGGGACAGCTTCTAACTATGGCTACACCTTC CASSHGTASNYGYTF
. TRBJ1-5 . TRBV4-1 TGCGCCAGCAGCCAAGGGGTCAATAGCAATCAGCCCCAGCATTTT CASSQGVNSNQPQHF
. TRBJ2-7 . TRBV5-4 TGTGCCAGCAATGACCCGGGCTACGAGCAGTACTTC CASNDPGYEQYF
TRBD1 TRBJ1-2 . TRBV11-1 TGTGCCAGCAGCTTAGCCCGACAGGGATTCTATGGCTACACCTTC CASSLARQGFYGYTF
. TRBJ1-1 . TRBV28 TGTGCCAGCAGTTTCACGCCTCGGTGGCCGTTTACAAACATGAACACTGAAGCTTTCTTT CASSFTPRWPFTNMNTEAFF
TRBD2 TRBJ2-1 . TRBV5-1 TGCGCCAGCAGCTGGACCGTCTCCGGGACTAGCGGCGATGAGCAGTTCTTC CASSWTVSGTSGDEQFF
. TRBJ2-7 . TRBV19 TGTGCCAGTAGTATCAGTGCCGGCTACGAGCAGTACTTC CASSISAGYEQYF
. TRBJ2-7 once TRBV7-9 TGTGCCAGCAGCTTAGTTGGCTACGAGCAGTACTTC CASSLVGYEQYF
. TRBJ2-2 . TRBV9 TGTGCCAGCAGCGCGAGGATCGGGGAGCTGTTTTTT CASSARIGELFF
. TRBJ2-5 . TRBV11-2 TGTGCCAGCAGCTCGGGACGGGCCTTTGAGACCCAGTACTTC CASSSGRAFETQYF
. TRBJ2-7 . TRBV5-1 TGCGCCAGCAGCTTGGGGGTCAGATTTTACGAGCAGTACTTC CASSLGVRFYEQYF
. TRBJ2-5 once TRBV7-9 TGTGCCAGCAGCTTACTGGGACCATCGGCCCAGTACTTC CASSLLGPSAQYF
. TRBJ2-5 . TRBV5-1 TGCGCCAGCAGCGTAGATAATGGGGTCCAAGAGACCCAGTACTTC CASSVDNGVQETQYF
TRBD2 TRBJ2-1 . TRBV5-4 TGTGCCACCCGTCCGGGAGGCTCCTACAATGAGCAGTTCTTC CATRPGGSYNEQFF
. TRBJ2-2 . TRBV4-3 TGCGCCAGCAGCCACCATCACTCACTAGAGGCAACGAACACCGGGGAGCTGTTTTTT CASSHHHSLEATNTGELFF
TRBD2 TRBJ2-3 . TRBV10-3 TGTGCCATCTCTCGGCGACTAGCGGGGTCCACAGATACGCAGTATTTT CAISRRLAGSTDTQYF